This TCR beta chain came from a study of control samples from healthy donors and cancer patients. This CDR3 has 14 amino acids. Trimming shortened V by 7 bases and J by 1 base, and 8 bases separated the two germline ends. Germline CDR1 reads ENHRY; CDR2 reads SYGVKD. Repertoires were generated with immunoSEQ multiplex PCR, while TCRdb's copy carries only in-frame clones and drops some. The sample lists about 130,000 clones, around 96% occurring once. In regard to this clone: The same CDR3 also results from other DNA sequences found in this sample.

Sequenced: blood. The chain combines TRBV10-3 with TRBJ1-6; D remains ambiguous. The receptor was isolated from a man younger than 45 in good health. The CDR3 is CAITRSSYNSPLHF. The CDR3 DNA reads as TGTGCCATCACAAGAAGTTCCTATAATTCACCCCTCCACTTT.